Listed below are T cell receptor beta chains from one sample, sequenced in a study of early T cells in non-severe SARS-CoV-2 infection. TCRdb re-derived calls from the 5' RACE reads in MiXCR, one entry per CDR3 protein. The profile shows about 80,000 distinct CDR3 sequences, roughly 12% of them singletons. Sequencing used whole blood. The source of these receptors is an adult who was a healthcare worker with PCR-confirmed SARS-CoV-2 infection or an uninfected control (not recorded which). Each CDR3 is given without its conserved first and last residue.

V | CDR3
TRBV3-1 | ASSQSDRLNTEAF
TRBV4-1 | ASSAYDRGERNEQF
TRBV6-1 | ASRQGDIFSGNTIY
TRBV19 | ASRGGYNEQF
TRBV10-2 | ASSVQDEELF
TRBV20-1 | SATGLVVETQY
TRBV11-2 | ASSLSDGLQETQY
TRBV11-2 | ASSLGEGGPHFSSYNEQF
TRBV29-1 | SVRTGGAYEQY
TRBV28 | ASSSLGRGYT
TRBV11-2 | ASTPGLVGHEQF
TRBV20-1 | SARSTARYEQY
TRBV20-1 | SARGQAYEQY
TRBV20-1 | SAKLDSMNTEAF
TRBV7-9 | ASSLKTYEQY
TRBV29-1 | SVESQGAHGYT
TRBV28 | ASSARGTGEEKLF
TRBV5-1 | ASSLVFSYEQY
TRBV3-2 | ASSQGGTATDTQY
TRBV6-5 | ASTKGLEQY
TRBV30 | AWRSPFLDTEAF
TRBV11-2 | ASSPGVLAKNIQY
TRBV12-3/TRBV12-4 | ASSFGRASYEQY
TRBV5-1 | ASSLGSFTDTQY
TRBV7-2 | ASSLRAPPPEAF
TRBV6-4 | ASSRAPNNEQF
TRBV20-1 | SPRGHTEAF
TRBV10-1 | ASSALAGPETGELF
TRBV13 | ASSSDTDTQY
TRBV9 | ASSVEVGGATTDTQY
TRBV6-5 | ASRDGINQPQH
TRBV7-8 | ASSNSLAGGPETQY
TRBV29-1 | SAVRNTEAF
TRBV2 | ASMELAGITDTQY
TRBV6-2/TRBV6-3 | ASSLAGYLQETQY
TRBV7-9 | ATETGTVTDTQY
TRBV7-9 | ASSLRTGTATEAF
TRBV29-1 | SVDPSGTDTQY
TRBV10-3 | ATSGGHGTEAF
TRBV12-5 | ASGLTYGYT
TRBV29-1 | SVAYTEAF
TRBV6-6 | ASSSWTGNYGYT
TRBV10-3 | VISESTSKVINEQF
TRBV7-3 | ASSGNTQTGSTEAF
TRBV28 | ASSLRGRGYSGYT
TRBV24-1 | ATSDPERGHEQF
TRBV9 | ASRGSSTDTQY
TRBV5-5 | ASSLGLPGQGITGELF
TRBV11-2 | ASSLGIAGGQETQY
TRBV14 | ASSQDLHGLAVESSLREQF
TRBV5-4 | ASRGTGAEQY
TRBV9 | ASSVLGLRTDTQY
TRBV11-2 | ASSFPAGLNEAF
TRBV15 | ATSRDGTSSYNEQF
TRBV9 | ASSSRGQALDPGNTIY